The present TCR beta chain was sequenced within a study of blood T cell repertoires in COVID-19. Looking at the study overall: COVID-19 samples, acute and convalescent, were from the United States, Italy and Spain.

In the study's own analysis: Scientists estimated how many nucleated cells there were by amplifying reference gene primers. Measured with immunoSEQ multiplex PCR; TCRdb has only the in-frame clones, and not every one. V and J calls and clone size are given by that table; D and trimming were obtained from the DNA. Altogether hundreds of thousands of clones are present, about 86% being singletons, with the ten largest covering roughly 9.4%. Cohort assignment relied on participant-reported clinical history. Symptom resolution, clearance, or two negative PCRs marked the recovered donors of Cohort 3. The CDR3 is made up of 13 amino acids. Germline assignment: CDR1 MNHEY and CDR2 SVGAGI. Trimming took 7 bases from V and 6 from J; bases not matched to a gene: 9.

This chain connects TRBV6-5 to TRBJ2-7; 7 bases line up with TRBD1. The sample consisted of PBMCs or T cells enriched from blood (not recorded which). The TCR originated in a woman in her 50s who had recovered from COVID-19. CDR3 in DNA: TGTGCCAGCAACGTGAGGGGGCTCAGCGAGCAGTACTTC. Amino acids: CASNVRGLSEQYF.